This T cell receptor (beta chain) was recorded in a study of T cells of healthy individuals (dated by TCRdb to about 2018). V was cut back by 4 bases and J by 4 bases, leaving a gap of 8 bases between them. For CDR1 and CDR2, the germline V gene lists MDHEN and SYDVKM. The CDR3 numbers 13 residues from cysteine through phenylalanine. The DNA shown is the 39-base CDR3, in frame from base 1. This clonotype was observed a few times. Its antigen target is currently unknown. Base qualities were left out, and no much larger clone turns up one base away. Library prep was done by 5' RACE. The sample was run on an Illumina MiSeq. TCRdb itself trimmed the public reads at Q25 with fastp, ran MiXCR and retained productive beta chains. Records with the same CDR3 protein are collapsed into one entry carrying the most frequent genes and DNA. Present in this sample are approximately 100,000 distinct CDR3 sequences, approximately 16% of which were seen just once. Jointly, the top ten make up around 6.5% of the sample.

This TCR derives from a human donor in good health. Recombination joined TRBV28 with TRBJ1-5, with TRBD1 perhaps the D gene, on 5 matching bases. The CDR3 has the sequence CASSWQGNQPQHF. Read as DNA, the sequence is TGTGCCAGCAGTTGGCAGGGAAATCAGCCCCAGCATTTT.